This is a list of T cell receptor beta chains from one sample in a study of T-cell memory formation after mild COVID-19. Using its own MiXCR run on the 5' RACE reads, TCRdb lists one record per CDR3 protein. The top ten hold roughly 20% of the sample, which has approximately 270,000 distinct CDR3 sequences, under 20% seen once. The specimen sequenced was PBMCs or a T cell subset sorted from them (not recorded which). All receptors come from a man aged 18 to 35 who had mild COVID-19 (a few samples of this study predate the infection). Cell type and time point are not known. The CDR3 runs from the conserved cysteine through the conserved F or W. The D gene is left open where the match is weak. Expanded clones get a size class; other rows say once, few or many, or leave the size out.

V gene: TRBV5-4
J gene: TRBJ1-6
clone size: NA
D gene: NA
CDR3 DNA: TGTGCCAGCAGTTCCAGCGGGGGAAGCTCCTATAATTCACCCCTCCACTTT
CDR3 protein: CASSSSGGSSYNSPLHF

V gene: TRBV19
J gene: TRBJ1-2
clone size: NA
D gene: NA
CDR3 DNA: TGTGCCAGTAGTTCGTCCCCCCGGAGCCATGGCTACACCTTC
CDR3 protein: CASSSSPRSHGYTF

V gene: TRBV24-1
J gene: TRBJ2-5
clone size: few
D gene: TRBD1
CDR3 DNA: TGTGCCACCAGTGATTTTGGGACAGGGGGAGAGACCCAGTACTTC
CDR3 protein: CATSDFGTGGETQYF

V gene: TRBV7-2
J gene: TRBJ2-5
clone size: many
D gene: TRBD2
CDR3 DNA: TGTGCCAGCAGCCCCGGACTAGTGCAAGAGACCCAGTACTTC
CDR3 protein: CASSPGLVQETQYF

V gene: TRBV5-1
J gene: TRBJ2-7
clone size: few
D gene: TRBD1
CDR3 DNA: TGCGCCAGCAGCTTCTTTGGACAGGGCTACGAGCAGTACTTC
CDR3 protein: CASSFFGQGYEQYF

V gene: TRBV5-5
J gene: TRBJ2-5
clone size: few
D gene: TRBD1
CDR3 DNA: TGTGCCAGCAGCTTGGTCTACGGGACAGGCCCTCGAGAGACCCAGTACTTC
CDR3 protein: CASSLVYGTGPRETQYF

V gene: TRBV21-1
J gene: TRBJ1-6
clone size: NA
D gene: NA
CDR3 DNA: TGTGCCAGCAGCAAAGGACAGGGTAATTCACCCCTCCACTTT
CDR3 protein: CASSKGQGNSPLHF

V gene: TRBV11-2
J gene: TRBJ2-3
clone size: few
D gene: NA
CDR3 DNA: TGTGCCAGCAGCTTGTACCCGAGGACTAGCACAGATACGCAGTATTTT
CDR3 protein: CASSLYPRTSTDTQYF

V gene: TRBV27
J gene: TRBJ2-1
clone size: few
D gene: NA
CDR3 DNA: TGTGCCATTCTGGCGAACAATGAGCAGTTCTTC
CDR3 protein: CAILANNEQFF

V gene: TRBV20-1
J gene: TRBJ2-2
clone size: NA
D gene: TRBD2
CDR3 DNA: TGCAGTGCTCATCCGGCAGGGAGGGCCACCGGGGAGCTGTTTTTT
CDR3 protein: CSAHPAGRATGELFF

V gene: TRBV5-1
J gene: TRBJ2-5
clone size: few
D gene: NA
CDR3 DNA: TGCGCCAGCAGCTTGGAGGGCGCCGGGGAGACCCAGTACTTC
CDR3 protein: CASSLEGAGETQYF

V gene: TRBV4-1
J gene: TRBJ2-3
clone size: NA
D gene: NA
CDR3 DNA: TGCGCCAGCAGCCAAGCGTCAGAGAACACAGATACGCAGTATTTT
CDR3 protein: CASSQASENTDTQYF

V gene: TRBV5-6
J gene: TRBJ1-1
clone size: many
D gene: NA
CDR3 DNA: TGTGCCAGCAGCTTGGGTGACAGGAACACTGAAGCTTTCTTT
CDR3 protein: CASSLGDRNTEAFF

V gene: TRBV7-2
J gene: TRBJ2-3
clone size: NA
D gene: TRBD2
CDR3 DNA: TGTGCCAGCTTACTAGCGCGTCGCACAGATACGCAGTATTTT
CDR3 protein: CASLLARRTDTQYF

V gene: TRBV7-9
J gene: TRBJ2-5
clone size: NA
D gene: NA
CDR3 DNA: TGTGCCAGCCACAGGGGACTGCAGGAGACCCAGTACTTC
CDR3 protein: CASHRGLQETQYF

V gene: TRBV6-5
J gene: TRBJ2-3
clone size: NA
D gene: TRBD2
CDR3 DNA: TGTGCCAGCAGTCGACTAGCGGGGGAGACAGATACGCAGTATTTT
CDR3 protein: CASSRLAGETDTQYF

V gene: TRBV29-1
J gene: TRBJ2-3
clone size: NA
D gene: TRBD2
CDR3 DNA: TGCAGCGTAAGATCGGGGACTACGACAGATACGCAGTATTTT
CDR3 protein: CSVRSGTTTDTQYF

V gene: TRBV6-5
J gene: TRBJ1-2
clone size: NA
D gene: TRBD1
CDR3 DNA: TGTGCCAGCACCGAAAGGTGGGGACAGTCAAACTATGGCTACACCTTC
CDR3 protein: CASTERWGQSNYGYTF

V gene: TRBV10-3
J gene: TRBJ1-5
clone size: NA
D gene: TRBD1
CDR3 DNA: TGTGCCATCAGTGACCGCGGGACAGGGTTTGGGAATCAGCCCCATCATTTT
CDR3 protein: CAISDRGTGFGNQPHHF

V gene: TRBV7-2
J gene: TRBJ1-2
clone size: few
D gene: NA
CDR3 DNA: TGTGCCAGCAGCTTCTCCCGGGGGTACGAATATGGCTACACCTTC
CDR3 protein: CASSFSRGYEYGYTF

V gene: TRBV10-3
J gene: TRBJ2-3
clone size: many
D gene: NA
CDR3 DNA: TGTGCCATCAGTAGGGAAGATACGCAGTATTTT
CDR3 protein: CAISREDTQYF

V gene: TRBV4-2
J gene: TRBJ2-2
clone size: NA
D gene: NA
CDR3 DNA: TGTGCCAGCAGAGAAGGGGGGGCCATTATTGCCGGGGAGCTGTTTTTT
CDR3 protein: CASREGGAIIAGELFF

V gene: TRBV25-1
J gene: TRBJ2-7
clone size: NA
D gene: TRBD1
CDR3 DNA: TGTGCCAGCAGGCGGGACAGGGTTCTTTACGAGCAGTACTTC
CDR3 protein: CASRRDRVLYEQYF

V gene: TRBV5-4
J gene: TRBJ2-5
clone size: few
D gene: NA
CDR3 DNA: TGTGCCAGCAGCTTGGGGGTTGAAGCGAAGGAGACCCAGTACTTC
CDR3 protein: CASSLGVEAKETQYF

V gene: TRBV10-3
J gene: TRBJ2-3
clone size: NA
D gene: NA
CDR3 DNA: TGTGCCGCCGGAACAGATACGCAGTATTTT
CDR3 protein: CAAGTDTQYF

V gene: TRBV6-2/TRBV6-3
J gene: TRBJ1-2
clone size: NA
D gene: NA
CDR3 DNA: TGTGCCAGCAGTTCGGCAGGCGTAAAGGGCTACACCTTC
CDR3 protein: CASSSAGVKGYTF

V gene: TRBV9
J gene: TRBJ2-1
clone size: few
D gene: NA
CDR3 DNA: TGTGCCAGCAGCGTTGGGAACAATGAGCAGTTCTTC
CDR3 protein: CASSVGNNEQFF

V gene: TRBV12-3/TRBV12-4
J gene: TRBJ1-6
clone size: few
D gene: NA
CDR3 DNA: TGTGCCAGCTCCGGCTCCTATAATTCACCCCTCCACTTT
CDR3 protein: CASSGSYNSPLHF

V gene: TRBV6-2/TRBV6-3
J gene: TRBJ2-7
clone size: many
D gene: NA
CDR3 DNA: TGTGCCAGCAGTTCTCGTCAGGGATACGAGCAGTACTTC
CDR3 protein: CASSSRQGYEQYF

V gene: TRBV5-1
J gene: TRBJ2-5
clone size: many
D gene: NA
CDR3 DNA: TGCGCCAGCAGCTTTGACAGTCAAGAGACCCAGTACTTC
CDR3 protein: CASSFDSQETQYF

V gene: TRBV20-1
J gene: TRBJ2-1
clone size: NA
D gene: TRBD2
CDR3 DNA: TGCAGTGCTAGCGGGGGGGTTCTGAATGAGCAGTTCTTC
CDR3 protein: CSASGGVLNEQFF

V gene: TRBV7-3
J gene: TRBJ1-1
clone size: NA
D gene: NA
CDR3 DNA: TGTGCCAGCAGCCCTCGGCCGAACACTGAAGCTTTCTTT
CDR3 protein: CASSPRPNTEAFF

V gene: TRBV20-1
J gene: TRBJ1-5
clone size: few
D gene: NA
CDR3 DNA: TGCAGTGCTCCGGCTCTCGGGACATGGAGCAATCAGCCCCAGCATTTT
CDR3 protein: CSAPALGTWSNQPQHF

V gene: TRBV1
J gene: TRBJ2-3
clone size: many
D gene: NA
CDR3 DNA: TGCACCAGCAGCCAAACTAGCGGGGTCACAGATACGCAGTATTTT
CDR3 protein: CTSSQTSGVTDTQYF

V gene: TRBV3-1
J gene: TRBJ1-5
clone size: few
D gene: NA
CDR3 DNA: TGTGCCAGCAGCCAGGACGGTTGGGGCCAGCCCCAGCATTTT
CDR3 protein: CASSQDGWGQPQHF

V gene: TRBV29-1
J gene: TRBJ2-7
clone size: many
D gene: TRBD2
CDR3 DNA: TGCAGCGTTGAGGACGGGGGGGAGCAGTACTTC
CDR3 protein: CSVEDGGEQYF

V gene: TRBV14
J gene: TRBJ2-6
clone size: NA
D gene: NA
CDR3 DNA: TGTGCCAGCAGCCATCAGACACCTCGCTCTGGGGCCAACGTCCTGACTTTC
CDR3 protein: CASSHQTPRSGANVLTF

V gene: TRBV5-1
J gene: TRBJ2-3
clone size: NA
D gene: NA
CDR3 DNA: TGCGCCAGCAGCTCTTCCCCTACAGCGTTGGGCACAGATACGCAGTATTTT
CDR3 protein: CASSSSPTALGTDTQYF

V gene: TRBV4-2
J gene: TRBJ2-3
clone size: many
D gene: TRBD2
CDR3 DNA: TGTGCCAGCAGCCAAGAGGGGCTAGCGGGGGTTATAGATACGCAGTATTTT
CDR3 protein: CASSQEGLAGVIDTQYF

V gene: TRBV11-3
J gene: TRBJ2-3
clone size: NA
D gene: TRBD2
CDR3 DNA: TGTGCCAGCAGTCTAGCGGGTCACGCGGATACGCAGTATTTT
CDR3 protein: CASSLAGHADTQYF

V gene: TRBV6-2/TRBV6-3
J gene: TRBJ1-2
clone size: once
D gene: NA
CDR3 DNA: TGTGCCAGCGCTCGGGGCGCCGACTATGGCTACACCTTC
CDR3 protein: CASARGADYGYTF

V gene: TRBV5-1
J gene: TRBJ1-2
clone size: few
D gene: NA
CDR3 DNA: TGCGCCAGCAGCTTGGTGGGCACCGACTATGGCTACACCTTC
CDR3 protein: CASSLVGTDYGYTF

V gene: TRBV18
J gene: TRBJ1-1
clone size: few
D gene: NA
CDR3 DNA: TGTGCCAGCTCACCAGGGGCCACGAACACTGAAGCTTTCTTT
CDR3 protein: CASSPGATNTEAFF

V gene: TRBV28
J gene: TRBJ2-4
clone size: NA
D gene: NA
CDR3 DNA: TGTGCCAGCAGGCCTACACAAGGGATTCAGTACTTC
CDR3 protein: CASRPTQGIQYF

V gene: TRBV7-9
J gene: TRBJ1-3
clone size: many
D gene: NA
CDR3 DNA: TGTGCCAGCAGCTTTTCTGGCCCGGATTCTAACACCATATATTTT
CDR3 protein: CASSFSGPDSNTIYF

V gene: TRBV10-3
J gene: TRBJ1-1
clone size: NA
D gene: NA
CDR3 DNA: TGTGCCATCAGGGACAGAGCTAACACTGAAGCTTTCTTT
CDR3 protein: CAIRDRANTEAFF

V gene: TRBV20-1
J gene: TRBJ1-2
clone size: many
D gene: NA
CDR3 DNA: TGCAGTGCTAGTCGGAGGGATTATGGCTACACCTTC
CDR3 protein: CSASRRDYGYTF

V gene: TRBV7-9
J gene: TRBJ2-5
clone size: NA
D gene: TRBD1
CDR3 DNA: TGTGCCAGCAGCTCCCCCGGGACAGGGGGCGAGACCCAGTACTTC
CDR3 protein: CASSSPGTGGETQYF

V gene: TRBV14
J gene: TRBJ1-1
clone size: NA
D gene: NA
CDR3 DNA: TGTGCCAGCAGTCCCCAAGGGTGGGGCCCTGAAGCTTTCTTT
CDR3 protein: CASSPQGWGPEAFF

V gene: TRBV5-1
J gene: TRBJ2-3
clone size: many
D gene: TRBD1
CDR3 DNA: TGCGCCAGCAGCTTTCCCGGACAGGGGCTTACGCAGTATTTT
CDR3 protein: CASSFPGQGLTQYF

V gene: TRBV5-6
J gene: TRBJ2-5
clone size: NA
D gene: TRBD1
CDR3 DNA: TGTGCCAGCAGCTGGGGCAGGGGGTACGAGACCCAGTACTTC
CDR3 protein: CASSWGRGYETQYF

V gene: TRBV11-3
J gene: TRBJ1-1
clone size: NA
D gene: NA
CDR3 DNA: TGTGCCAGCAGTCGGGACATTAGGCGGGCTTTCTTT
CDR3 protein: CASSRDIRRAFF

V gene: TRBV7-2
J gene: TRBJ2-2
clone size: few
D gene: NA
CDR3 DNA: TGTGCCAGCAGCTTAGTACCGGGCGACGGGGAGCTGTTTTTT
CDR3 protein: CASSLVPGDGELFF

V gene: TRBV9
J gene: TRBJ2-2
clone size: NA
D gene: TRBD2
CDR3 DNA: TGTGCCAGCAGCGTAGACCCACTAGCGGGGATAATAACCGGGGAGCTGTTTTTT
CDR3 protein: CASSVDPLAGIITGELFF

V gene: TRBV11-2
J gene: TRBJ2-5
clone size: many
D gene: TRBD1
CDR3 DNA: TGTGCCAGCAGCTTAGATCGGGACAGGGGGCGCGCAGAGACCCAGTACTTC
CDR3 protein: CASSLDRDRGRAETQYF

V gene: TRBV2
J gene: TRBJ2-5
clone size: NA
D gene: TRBD1
CDR3 DNA: TGTGCCAGCAAGGGGACAGGGGCTCAAGAGACCCAGTACTTC
CDR3 protein: CASKGTGAQETQYF

V gene: TRBV5-1
J gene: TRBJ1-1
clone size: few
D gene: NA
CDR3 DNA: TGCGCCAGCAGCTTGGTAGGGTCCGGCACTGAAGCTTTCTTT
CDR3 protein: CASSLVGSGTEAFF

V gene: TRBV7-2
J gene: TRBJ2-3
clone size: NA
D gene: TRBD2
CDR3 DNA: TGTGCCAGCAGCTCCCCCCCGGCTAGCGGGGGTGCAGATACGCAGTATTTT
CDR3 protein: CASSSPPASGGADTQYF

V gene: TRBV6-5
J gene: TRBJ2-1
clone size: NA
D gene: NA
CDR3 DNA: TGTGCCAGCACTAGGCGGGTGGGCTCCTACAATGAGCAGTTCTTC
CDR3 protein: CASTRRVGSYNEQFF